This paragraph covers one TCR beta chain sequence. Its antigen remains unidentified. cDNA libraries of TCR beta carried unique molecular identifiers. A single record per CDR3 protein comes from TCRdb applying MiXCR to the PCR reads. There are fewer than 550,000 distinct CDR3 sequences in the sample; 30% to 40% occur only once, and around 6% lies in the top ten. The CDR3 covers 14 residues. Trimming removed 5 bases from V and 1 base from J, with 9 bases in between. The sample is drawn from a study of post-analysis software for immune sequencing data. At the level of the study: Relapsing-remitting, secondary progressive and progressive-relapsing forms of multiple sclerosis all featured among disease courses.

Study observations and caveats: The normalized Chao1 diversity of multiple sclerosis patients was significantly lower than that of controls. TRBV5-6, TRBV5-1 and TRBV20-1 were among roughly 5 TRBV segments more frequent in patients than controls.

Specimen: blood. The chain joins TRBV12-3 or TRBV12-4 to TRBJ1-5, with D unresolved. This receptor was identified in a girl under 18 with multiple sclerosis. The CDR3 region is CASSRTDSNQPQHF. CDR3 DNA: TGTGCCAGCAGTCGGACGGACAGCAATCAGCCCCAGCATTTT.